The source of this TCR beta chain is a study of T cells in Graves' hyperthyroidism and ophthalmopathy. Study observations and caveats: Within blood appeared most thyroid clonotypes that had expanded above 0.001.

It was uncontrolled infection, other autoimmune disease, pregnancy or lactation that excluded patients. Clinical symptoms, serum thyroxine, TRAb, thyroid ultrasound and orbital computed tomography informed diagnoses. Concerning this clonotype: The antigen is unknown.

CDR1 is SQVTM, CDR2 ANQGSEA, per germline. V lost 2 bases to trimming and J lost 4 bases, with 9 bases between them. The CDR3 runs 12 residues. There were TCR beta CDR3 regions amplified from RNA transcripts. A first-round RT-PCR of the TCR CDR3 used the HTBI primer set. TCRdb analysed the multiplex PCR reads with MiXCR anew, one entry per CDR3 protein. The top ten clones hold around 20% of a sample with roughly 350,000 distinct CDR3 sequences, roughly 15% of them seen once. Sequenced sample: blood. The J gene is TRBJ2-7, the V gene TRBV29-1; a possible D gene is TRBD1 (5 bases). The receptor was derived from a woman under 40 with Graves' ophthalmopathy. The CDR3: CSVEQGGYEQYF. CDR3 bases: TGCAGCGTTGAACAGGGTGGGTACGAGCAGTACTTC.